The 2 T cell receptor beta chains listed next were all sequenced from one sample in a study of T cell responses to AZD1222 COVID-19 vaccine. Repertoires were generated with immunoSEQ multiplex PCR, while TCRdb's copy carries only in-frame clones and drops some. The data contain tens of thousands of clones, approximately 83% of them seen just once; the ten biggest clones take up about a sixth. The source material was peripheral blood, sampled on day 0 of AZD1222 vaccination. All receptors come from an adult in good health.

The chain has TRBV13 and TRBJ2-7; D might be TRBD2 (6 bases). Germline loops: CDR1 PRHDT, CDR2 FYEKMQ (reference sequence). V was clipped by 4 bases and J by 7 bases, with 17 bases between them. The CDR3 totals 14 residues. CDR3 protein: CASSSTGLRTEQYF. In DNA form, the CDR3 reads TGTGCCAGCAGCTCCACGGGACTCCGCACGGAGCAGTACTTC.

The V gene is TRBV7-2, the J gene TRBJ1-3; perhaps TRBD1 as D (5 bases). This CDR3 contains 16 residues. From germline, CDR1 is SGHTA and CDR2 FQGNSA. V was trimmed by 1 base and J by 0 bases, leaving 10 bases between them. The CDR3 loop is CASSLGQPNSGNTIYF. For the CDR3, the DNA is TGTGCCAGCAGCTTAGGACAGCCCAACTCTGGAAACACCATATATTTT.